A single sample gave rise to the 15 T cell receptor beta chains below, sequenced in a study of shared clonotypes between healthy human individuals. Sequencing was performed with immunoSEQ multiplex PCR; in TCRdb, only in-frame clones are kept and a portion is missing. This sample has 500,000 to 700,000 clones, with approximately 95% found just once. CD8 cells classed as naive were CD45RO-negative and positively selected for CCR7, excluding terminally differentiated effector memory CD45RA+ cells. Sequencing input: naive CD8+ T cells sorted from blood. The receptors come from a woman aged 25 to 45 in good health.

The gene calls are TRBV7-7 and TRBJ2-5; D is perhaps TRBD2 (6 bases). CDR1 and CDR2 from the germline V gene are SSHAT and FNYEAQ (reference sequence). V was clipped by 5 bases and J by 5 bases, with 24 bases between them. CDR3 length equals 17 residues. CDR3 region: CASSLNLGTQKGETQYF. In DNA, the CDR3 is TGTGCCAGCAGCCTAAACCTCGGGACTCAAAAAGGGGAGACCCAGTACTTC.

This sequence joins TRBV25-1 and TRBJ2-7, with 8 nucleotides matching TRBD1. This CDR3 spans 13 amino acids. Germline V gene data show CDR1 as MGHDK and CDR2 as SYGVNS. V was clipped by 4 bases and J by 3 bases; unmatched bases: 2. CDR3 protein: CASSAQGVYEQYF. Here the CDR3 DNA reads TGTGCCAGCAGTGCACAGGGGGTCTACGAGCAGTACTTC.

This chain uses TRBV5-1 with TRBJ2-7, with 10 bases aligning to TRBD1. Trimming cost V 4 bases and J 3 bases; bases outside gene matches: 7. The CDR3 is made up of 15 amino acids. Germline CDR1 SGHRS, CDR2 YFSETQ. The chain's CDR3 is CASSPGTGVLYEQYF. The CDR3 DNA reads TGCGCCAGCAGCCCCGGGACAGGGGTCCTCTACGAGCAGTACTTC.

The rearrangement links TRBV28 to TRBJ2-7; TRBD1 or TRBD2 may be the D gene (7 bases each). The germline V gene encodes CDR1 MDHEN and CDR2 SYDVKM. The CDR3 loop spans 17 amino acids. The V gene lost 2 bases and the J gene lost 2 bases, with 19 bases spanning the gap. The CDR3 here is CASSLRPGRGLAYEQYF. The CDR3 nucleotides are TGTGCCAGCAGTTTACGCCCGGGGAGGGGGCTAGCCTACGAGCAGTACTTC.

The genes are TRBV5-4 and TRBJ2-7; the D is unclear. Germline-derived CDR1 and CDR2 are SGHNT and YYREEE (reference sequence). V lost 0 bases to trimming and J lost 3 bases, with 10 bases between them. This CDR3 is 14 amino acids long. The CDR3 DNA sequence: TGTGCCAGCAGCTTGGGGGAAAGAAGCTACGAGCAGTACTTC. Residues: CASSLGERSYEQYF.

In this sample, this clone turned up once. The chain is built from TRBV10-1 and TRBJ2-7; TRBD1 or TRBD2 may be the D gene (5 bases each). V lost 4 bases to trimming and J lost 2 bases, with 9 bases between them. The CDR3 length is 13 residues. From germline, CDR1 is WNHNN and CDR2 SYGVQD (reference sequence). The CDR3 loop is CASSVGGPYEQYF. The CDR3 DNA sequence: TGCGCCAGCAGTGTTGGGGGACCCTACGAGCAGTACTTC.

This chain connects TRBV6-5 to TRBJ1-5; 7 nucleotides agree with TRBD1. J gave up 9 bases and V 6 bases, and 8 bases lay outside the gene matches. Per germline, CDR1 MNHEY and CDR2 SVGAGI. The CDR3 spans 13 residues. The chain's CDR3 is CASSLGQGVPQHF. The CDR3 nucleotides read TGTGCCAGCAGCCTGGGGCAGGGGGTGCCCCAGCATTTT.

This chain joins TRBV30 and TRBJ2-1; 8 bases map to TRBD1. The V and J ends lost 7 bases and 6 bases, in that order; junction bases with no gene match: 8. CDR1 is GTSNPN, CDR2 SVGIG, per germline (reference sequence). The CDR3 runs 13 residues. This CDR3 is CAFDRGQFNEQFF. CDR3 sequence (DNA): TGTGCCTTTGACAGGGGTCAATTCAATGAGCAGTTCTTC.

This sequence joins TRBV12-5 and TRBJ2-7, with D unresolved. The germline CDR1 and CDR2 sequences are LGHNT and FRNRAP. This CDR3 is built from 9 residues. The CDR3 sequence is CALEDEQYF. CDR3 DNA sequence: TGTGCCCTAGAGGATGAGCAGTACTTC.

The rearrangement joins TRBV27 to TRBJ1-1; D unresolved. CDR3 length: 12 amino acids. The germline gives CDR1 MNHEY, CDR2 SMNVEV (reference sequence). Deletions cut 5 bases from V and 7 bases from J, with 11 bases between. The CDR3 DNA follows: TGTGCCAGCAGTCTCCCCGGGGTTGAAGCTTTCTTT. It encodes CASSLPGVEAFF.

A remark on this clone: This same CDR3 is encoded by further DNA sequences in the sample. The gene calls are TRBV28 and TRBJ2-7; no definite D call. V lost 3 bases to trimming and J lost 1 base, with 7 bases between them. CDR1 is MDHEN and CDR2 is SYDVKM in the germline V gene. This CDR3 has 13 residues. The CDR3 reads CASSFTESYEQYF. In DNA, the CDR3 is TGTGCCAGCAGTTTCACGGAGTCCTACGAGCAGTACTTC.

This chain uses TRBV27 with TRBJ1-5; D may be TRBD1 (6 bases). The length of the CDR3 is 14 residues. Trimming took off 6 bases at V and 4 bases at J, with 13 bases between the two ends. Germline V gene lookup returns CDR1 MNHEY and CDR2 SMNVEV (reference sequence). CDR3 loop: CASRTGQINQPQHF. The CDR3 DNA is TGTGCCAGCAGAACTGGACAGATAAATCAGCCCCAGCATTTT.

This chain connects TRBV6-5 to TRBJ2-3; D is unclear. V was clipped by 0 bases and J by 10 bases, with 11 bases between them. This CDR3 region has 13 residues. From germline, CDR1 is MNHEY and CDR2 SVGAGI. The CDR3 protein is CASSYSVQSPQYF. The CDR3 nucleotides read TGTGCCAGCAGTTACTCGGTTCAATCTCCGCAGTATTTT.

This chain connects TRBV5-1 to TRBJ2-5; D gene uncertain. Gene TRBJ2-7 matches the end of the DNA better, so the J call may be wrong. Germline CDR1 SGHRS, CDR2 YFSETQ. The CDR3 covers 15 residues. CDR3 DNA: TGCGCCAGCAGCTCTAACACCTGGACGAACTACGAGCAGTACTTC. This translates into CASSSNTWTNYEQYF.

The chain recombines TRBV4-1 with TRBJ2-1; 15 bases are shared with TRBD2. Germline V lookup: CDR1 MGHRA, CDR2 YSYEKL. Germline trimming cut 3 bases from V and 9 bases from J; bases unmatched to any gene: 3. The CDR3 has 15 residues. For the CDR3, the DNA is TGCGCCAGCAGCCAGGCGGGACTAGCGGGAGGTGAGCAGTTCTTC. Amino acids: CASSQAGLAGGEQFF.